This T cell receptor beta chain derives from a study of yellow fever vaccine responses in identical twins. CDR1 is SQVTM, CDR2 ANQGSEA, per germline. The CDR3 has 13 residues. J was trimmed by 0 bases and V by 7 bases; bases with no gene match: 6. TCRdb independently ran MiXCR on the RT-PCR reads; one entry per CDR3 protein. The sample has some 35,000 distinct CDR3 sequences; more than 50% are singletons. Of note for this clonotype: Its target is unknown.

Broader study findings: Reportedly, twins showed a vaccine T cell response that looked partly convergent and partly personalized.

The chain has TRBV29-1 and TRBJ2-7; TRBD1 matches at 7 bases. The receptor was isolated from a woman younger than 35 who received the yellow fever vaccine. This specimen was T cells from blood (PBMCs), unsorted or a sorted subset (not recorded which), taken before or after yellow fever vaccination (not recorded which). The CDR3 is CSARQGSSYEQYF. CDR3 DNA sequence: TGCAGCGCCCGACAGGGTAGCTCCTACGAGCAGTACTTC.